This T cell receptor (beta chain) was recorded in a study of blood T cell repertoires in COVID-19. The repertoire was sequenced with immunoSEQ multiplex PCR; TCRdb's copy has only in-frame clones and lacks some. The table lists some 490,000 clones, 80% to 90% of them singletons. This CDR3 has 14 amino acids. V lost 6 bases, J lost 3 bases, and 14 bases lay in between. CDR1 and CDR2 from the germline V gene are LNHDA and SQIVND (reference sequence). The sequenced sample consisted of peripheral blood. The TCR was taken from a human donor in a cohort sampled during active COVID-19. The chain carries TRBV19 and TRBJ1-2, with D perhaps TRBD1 (6 bases). CDR3 sequence (DNA): TGTGCCAGTAGCGCCGGGGGGGCTGACTATGGCTACACCTTC. Protein sequence: CASSAGGADYGYTF.